Shown below are 24 T cell receptor beta chains from a single sample sequenced in a study of cytomegalovirus exposure and HLA in healthy donors. Primers included in the PCR were 60 Vbeta and 13 Jbeta primers. Clones were read by immunoSEQ multiplex PCR, and TCRdb kept only the in-frame ones, dropping some. The data contain 200,000 to 250,000 clones, approximately 82% of them seen just once; the ten biggest clones take up around 8.6%. Source material: PBMCs. All receptors come from a woman aged 55-75 years in good health and CMV-seropositive.

The gene calls are TRBV2 and TRBJ2-7; TRBD2 agrees at 10 bases. The germline CDR1 and CDR2 sequences are SNHLY and FYNNEI. The CDR3 consists of 18 residues. The V segment lost 5 bases and the J segment 2 bases; nucleotides outside the gene matches: 15. The CDR3: CASSWGPLAGTSTYEQYF. CDR3 DNA: TGTGCCAGCAGTTGGGGGCCACTAGCGGGGACAAGTACCTACGAGCAGTACTTC.

The J gene is TRBJ2-1, the V gene TRBV20-1; possible D gene TRBD1, 5 bases. Trimming left V 5 bases short and J 10 bases short, with 9 bases between. Germline V gives CDR1 DFQATT, CDR2 SNEGSKA (reference sequence). This CDR3 contains 10 residues. The CDR3 DNA is TGCAGTGCTTCGGACATGGAGCAGTTCTTC. Its protein is CSASDMEQFF.

V usage is TRBV5-4 and J usage is TRBJ2-5; maybe TRBD2 (5 bases). Germline V lookup: CDR1 SGHNT, CDR2 YYREEE (reference sequence). The CDR3 runs to 13 residues. CDR3 amino acids: CTYRGRVQETQYF. The CDR3 DNA reads as TGTACGTACCGGGGAAGGGTCCAAGAGACCCAGTACTTC.

The chain has TRBV27 and TRBJ2-7, with 12 bases lining up with TRBD2. Looked up from germline, CDR1 is MNHEY and CDR2 is SMNVEV (reference sequence). The length of the CDR3 is 16 residues. Losses at the gene ends were 3 bases for V and 3 bases for J; bases not matched to a gene: 6. The DNA of the CDR3 is TGTGCCAGCAGTTTTAGGTCTAGCGGGGGGGTCTACGAGCAGTACTTC. Its protein is CASSFRSSGGVYEQYF.

The chain recombines TRBV27 with TRBJ1-6, with TRBD1 matching 9 bases. CDR3 length: 15 residues. V trimming: 7 bases; J trimming: 10 bases; junction bases outside the gene matches: 11. The V gene's germline CDR1 is MNHEY and CDR2 SMNVEV (reference sequence). In DNA, the CDR3 is TGTGCCAGCACCCTAACCGGGACAGGGCCCTCACCCCTCCACTTT. Protein: CASTLTGTGPSPLHF.

The sample holds a few counts of this clone. The CDR3: CASSPTSGADTQYF. The CDR3 nucleotides read TGTGCCAGCTCACCGACTAGCGGGGCAGATACGCAGTATTTT. This chain joins TRBV18 and TRBJ2-3, with 11 bases fitting TRBD2. The junction had 0 bases not matched to a gene; V was cut back by 3 bases and J by 4 bases. The germline CDR1 and CDR2 sequences are KGHSH and LQKENI. The CDR3 has 14 residues.

Here the CDR3 reads CASSSGGSGFTDTQYF. The CDR3 nucleotides are TGTGCCAGCAGTTCTGGCGGGAGTGGTTTCACAGATACGCAGTATTTT. The V call is TRBV25-1, the J call TRBJ2-3; 7 nucleotides align to TRBD2. CDR3 size: 16 residues. Germline V gives CDR1 MGHDK, CDR2 SYGVNS. V dropped 5 bases and J dropped 2; count of bases not matched to a gene: 10.

CDR3 DNA sequence: TGTGCCAGCACTTTATACAATGAGCAGTTCTTC. It translates to CASTLYNEQFF. V and J are TRBV6-5 and TRBJ2-1; the D is unclear. This CDR3 contains 11 residues. From germline, CDR1 is MNHEY and CDR2 SVGAGI. The germline V and J ends were trimmed by 7 bases and 4 bases, with 5 bases remaining between them.

V usage is TRBV27 and J usage is TRBJ2-2; perhaps TRBD1 as D (6 bases). V dropped 1 base and J dropped 1 base, with 13 bases sitting between them. Germline CDR1 and CDR2: MNHEY and SMNVEV (reference sequence). CDR3 size: 17 residues. CDR3 coding DNA: TGTGCCAGCAGTTTATACCCAGGGGCCCTGAACACCGGGGAGCTGTTTTTT. Its translation: CASSLYPGALNTGELFF.

This clone was recorded only once. CDR3 sequence: CAWSLGIASSYNEQFF. DNA of the CDR3: TGTGCCTGGAGTCTAGGGATAGCGAGCTCCTACAATGAGCAGTTCTTC. V gene TRBV30 combines with J gene TRBJ2-1; the D gene is possibly TRBD2 (5 bases). V was cut by 2 bases and J by 0 bases, with 14 bases left in between. The CDR3 length is 16 residues. Germline values: CDR1 GTSNPN, CDR2 SVGIG (reference sequence).

V gene TRBV15 combines with J gene TRBJ1-3; 7 positions match TRBD1. The CDR3 contains 15 residues. Germline CDR1 is LNHNV and CDR2 is YYDKDF (reference sequence). V shed 2 bases, J shed 4 bases, and the junction held 5 bases outside the gene matches. In nucleotides, the CDR3 is TGTGCCACCAGCAGACAGGGGGTGAGGGGAAACACCATATATTTT. Its protein product is CATSRQGVRGNTIYF. The entire variable domain, with the rest obtained from reference TRBV15 and TRBJ1-3, is as follows: DAMVIQNPRYQVTQFGKPVTLSCSQTLNHNVMYWYQQKSSQAPKLLFHYYDKDFNNEADTPDNFQSRRPNTSFCFLDIRSPGLGDTAMYLCATSRQGVRGNTIYFGEGSWLTVV.

CDR3 in amino acids: CASSPRLAGGGGTGELFF. The CDR3 bases are TGTGCCAGCAGCCCCCGACTAGCGGGAGGGGGCGGCACCGGGGAGCTGTTTTTT. The chain links TRBV9 to TRBJ2-2; 14 nucleotides agree with TRBD2. Per germline, CDR1 SGDLS and CDR2 YYNGEE. V lost 4 bases and J lost 4; bases outside the gene matches: 9. The CDR3 is 18 amino acids.

The gene calls are TRBV5-1 and TRBJ2-7; the match to TRBD2 covers 8 bases. Germline loops: CDR1 SGHRS, CDR2 YFSETQ. Germline trimming cut 2 bases from V and 5 bases from J; bases unmatched to any gene: 3. This CDR3 region has 13 residues. CDR3 sequence (DNA): TGCGCCAGCAGCTTTCGGGAGGGGGACGAGCAGTACTTC. This codes for CASSFREGDEQYF.

The chain employs TRBV5-1 and TRBJ2-7, with TRBD2 matching 7 bases. V trimming: 10 bases; J trimming: 4 bases; junction bases outside the gene matches: 14. The CDR3 covers 14 residues. The germline CDR1 and CDR2 sequences are SGHRS and YFSETQ. CDR3 coding DNA: TGCGCCGGTTACCCAGCGGGATTTGATTACGAGCAGTACTTC. It yields the protein CAGYPAGFDYEQYF.

In this sample, this clone turned up once. The chain uses TRBV6-1 and TRBJ2-3; 7 bases agree with TRBD1. CDR1 and CDR2 from the germline V gene are MNHNS and SASEGT. The J segment lost 2 bases and the V segment lost 2 bases, leaving 13 bases of the junction unmatched. The CDR3 extends over 18 amino acids. CDR3 DNA: TGTGCCAGCAGTGAACCATTTCACAGGGGCCCACACACAGATACGCAGTATTTT. Residues: CASSEPFHRGPHTDTQYF.

The rearrangement uses TRBV5-4 and TRBJ2-3; D gene ambiguous. Looked up from germline, CDR1 is SGHNT and CDR2 is YYREEE (reference sequence). CDR3 size: 15 residues. The V end lost 0 bases, the J end lost 0 bases, and 8 bases lay between the germline ends. CDR3 region: CASSLVVASTDTQYF. In nucleotides, the CDR3 is TGTGCCAGCAGCTTGGTTGTAGCTAGCACAGATACGCAGTATTTT.

The table lists this clone with a count of one. The chain links TRBV14 to TRBJ2-3; 7 nucleotides match TRBD1. CDR3 length equals 15 residues. Germline CDR1 reads SGHDN; CDR2 reads FVKESK. With 5 bases clipped from V and 1 base from J, the junction kept 6 bases outside the gene matches. CDR3 in DNA: TGTGCCAGCAGCGCCCGACAGGGAGGCACAGATACGCAGTATTTT. It encodes CASSARQGGTDTQYF.

J is TRBJ2-1 and V is TRBV7-8; no clear D. The V end lost 7 bases, the J end lost 0 bases, and 13 bases lay between the germline ends. This CDR3 comprises 15 residues. Per the germline V gene, CDR1 is SGHVS and CDR2 is FQNEAQ. The CDR3 region is CASIPGVGSYNEQFF. The CDR3 DNA follows: TGTGCCAGCATTCCCGGAGTAGGCTCCTACAATGAGCAGTTCTTC.

The chain has TRBV19 and TRBJ2-7; D unclear. The CDR3 consists of 11 residues. V gave up 5 bases and J gave up 3 bases, with 5 bases separating them. Germline lookup yields CDR1 LNHDA and CDR2 SQIVND (reference sequence). CDR3 DNA: TGTGCCAGTAGTCATAGCTACGAGCAGTACTTC. As protein: CASSHSYEQYF.

The chain uses TRBV5-6 and TRBJ1-2; tentatively, D is TRBD1 (5 bases). Deletions cut 5 bases from V and 8 bases from J, with 25 bases between. This CDR3 is built from 16 residues. Germline values: CDR1 SGHDT, CDR2 YYEEEE. CDR3 protein: CASRFRVGGAAGGYTF. Here the CDR3 DNA reads TGTGCCAGCAGGTTTCGCGTGGGAGGGGCCGCCGGGGGCTACACCTTC.

Concerning this clone: The junction shows a germline mismatch at one end, possibly a read error. The chain recombines TRBV7-9 with TRBJ2-1; TRBD2 matches at 11 bases. The CDR3 totals 17 residues. CDR1 and CDR2 from the germline V gene are SEHNR and FQNEAQ (reference sequence). The CDR3 spells CSSSLSLAGGSYNEQFF. CDR3 bases: TGTTCCAGCAGCTTAAGTCTAGCGGGAGGATCCTACAATGAGCAGTTCTTC.

The chain uses TRBV12-2 and TRBJ1-1. TRBV12-2 is a recognized pseudogene. The CDR3 is 15 residues long. The CDR3 coding sequence is TGTGCAAGTCGCTTAGGCGGGGGGAGGGACACTGAAGCTTTCTTT. Encoded protein: CASRLGGGRDTEAFF.

A few counts support this clone. The V and J genes are TRBV27 and TRBJ2-3, with D possibly TRBD1 on 5 matching bases. Germline V lookup: CDR1 MNHEY, CDR2 SMNVEV (reference sequence). The CDR3 extends over 13 amino acids. V was cut by 5 bases and J by 6 bases, with 12 bases left in between. CDR3 sequence reads: CASSPGLVDTQYF. The CDR3 bases are TGTGCCAGCAGTCCAGGGTTGGTGGATACGCAGTATTTT.

The table lists this clone with a count of one. The gene calls are TRBV7-9 and TRBJ2-3, with 11 bases fitting TRBD2. With 0 bases clipped from V and 3 bases from J, the junction kept 2 bases outside the gene matches. CDR1 is SEHNR, CDR2 FQNEAQ, per germline (reference sequence). The CDR3 contains 16 residues. This chain's CDR3 is CASSLAGTSGTDTQYF. Written as DNA, the CDR3 is TGTGCCAGCAGCTTAGCCGGGACTAGCGGAACAGATACGCAGTATTTT. Together with reference TRBV7-9 and TRBJ2-3, the CDR3 gives the full variable domain: DTGVSQNPRHKITKRGQNVTFRCDPISEHNRLYWYRQTLGQGPEFLTYFQNEAQLEKSRLLSDRFSAERPKGSFSTLEIQRTEQGDSAMYLCASSLAGTSGTDTQYFGPGTRLTVL.